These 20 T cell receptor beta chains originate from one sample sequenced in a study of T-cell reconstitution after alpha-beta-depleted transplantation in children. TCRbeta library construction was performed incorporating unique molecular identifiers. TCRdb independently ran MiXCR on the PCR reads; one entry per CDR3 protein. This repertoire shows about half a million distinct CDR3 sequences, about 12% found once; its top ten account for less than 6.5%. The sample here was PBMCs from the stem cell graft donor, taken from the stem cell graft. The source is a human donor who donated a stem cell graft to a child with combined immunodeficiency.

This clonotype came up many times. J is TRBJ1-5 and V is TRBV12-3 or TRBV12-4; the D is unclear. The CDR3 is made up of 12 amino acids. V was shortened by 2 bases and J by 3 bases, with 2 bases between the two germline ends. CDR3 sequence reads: CASSLLNQPQHF. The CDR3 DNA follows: TGTGCCAGCAGTTTACTCAATCAGCCCCAGCATTTT.

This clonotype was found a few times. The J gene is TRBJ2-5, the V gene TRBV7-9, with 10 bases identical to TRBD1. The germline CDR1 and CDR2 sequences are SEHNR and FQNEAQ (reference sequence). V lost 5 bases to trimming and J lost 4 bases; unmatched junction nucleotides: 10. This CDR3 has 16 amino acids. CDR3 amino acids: CASSPRLGQGLETQYF. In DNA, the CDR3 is TGTGCCAGCAGCCCTCGTTTGGGACAGGGGCTAGAGACCCAGTACTTC.

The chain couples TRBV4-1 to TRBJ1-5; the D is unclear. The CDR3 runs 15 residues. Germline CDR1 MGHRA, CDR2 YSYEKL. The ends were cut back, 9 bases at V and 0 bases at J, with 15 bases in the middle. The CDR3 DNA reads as TGCGCCAGTAGGTTAAGACTGTATAGCAATCAGCCCCAGCATTTT. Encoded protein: CASRLRLYSNQPQHF.

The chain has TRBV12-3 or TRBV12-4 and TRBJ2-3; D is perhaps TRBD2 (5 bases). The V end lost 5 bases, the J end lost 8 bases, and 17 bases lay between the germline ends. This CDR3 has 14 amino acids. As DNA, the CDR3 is TGTGCCAGCAGTCCCCCTAGCTCGACGCTTACGCAGTATTTT. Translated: CASSPPSSTLTQYF.

In DNA, the CDR3 is TGTGCCATGAGCTTGGTGGATGAGCAGTTCTTC. Its protein is CAMSLVDEQFF. The chain couples TRBV5-3 to TRBJ2-1; D not certain. TRBV5-3 is reported as an ORF; its role is uncertain. This CDR3 comprises 11 residues. V was pared by 9 bases and J by 8 bases, with 12 bases between.

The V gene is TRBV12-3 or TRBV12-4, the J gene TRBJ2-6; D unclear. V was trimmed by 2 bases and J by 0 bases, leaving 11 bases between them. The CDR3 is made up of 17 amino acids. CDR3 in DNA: TGTGCCAGCAGTTTAAGTTTAGGGATCTCTGGGGCCAACGTCCTGACTTTC. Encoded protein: CASSLSLGISGANVLTF.

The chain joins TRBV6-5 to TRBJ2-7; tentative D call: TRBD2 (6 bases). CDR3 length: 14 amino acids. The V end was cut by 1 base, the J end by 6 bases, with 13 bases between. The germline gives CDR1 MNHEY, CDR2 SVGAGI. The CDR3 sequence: CASSYLAGIAEQYF. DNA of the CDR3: TGTGCCAGCAGTTACTTGGCGGGAATTGCCGAGCAGTACTTC.

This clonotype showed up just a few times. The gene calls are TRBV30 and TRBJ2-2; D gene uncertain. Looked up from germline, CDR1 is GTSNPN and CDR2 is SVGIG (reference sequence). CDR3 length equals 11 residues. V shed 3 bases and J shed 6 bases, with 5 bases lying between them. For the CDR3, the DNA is TGTGCCTGGAGGCGATCCGGGGAGCTGTTTTTT. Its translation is CAWRRSGELFF.

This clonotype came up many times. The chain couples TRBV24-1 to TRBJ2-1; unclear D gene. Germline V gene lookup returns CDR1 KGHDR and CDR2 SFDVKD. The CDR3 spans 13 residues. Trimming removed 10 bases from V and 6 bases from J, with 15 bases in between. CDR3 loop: CATSRPFINEQFF. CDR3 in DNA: TGTGCCACTAGCAGGCCCTTTATCAATGAGCAGTTCTTC.

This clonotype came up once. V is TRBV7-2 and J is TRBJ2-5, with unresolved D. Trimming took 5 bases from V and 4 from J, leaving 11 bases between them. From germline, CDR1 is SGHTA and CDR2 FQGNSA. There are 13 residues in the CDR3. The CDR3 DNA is TGTGCCAGCAGCGCAGTCTTCGGAGAGACCCAGTACTTC. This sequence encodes CASSAVFGETQYF.

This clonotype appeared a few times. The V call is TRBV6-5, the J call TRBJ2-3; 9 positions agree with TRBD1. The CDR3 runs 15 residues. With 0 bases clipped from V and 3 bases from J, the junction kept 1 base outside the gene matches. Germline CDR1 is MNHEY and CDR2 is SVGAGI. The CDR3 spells CASSYSDRGTDTQYF. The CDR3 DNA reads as TGTGCCAGCAGTTACTCGGACAGGGGAACAGATACGCAGTATTTT.

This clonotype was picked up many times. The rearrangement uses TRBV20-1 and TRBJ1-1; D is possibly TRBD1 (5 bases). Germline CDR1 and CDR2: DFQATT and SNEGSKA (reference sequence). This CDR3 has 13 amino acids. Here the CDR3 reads CGGRRTSLTEAFF. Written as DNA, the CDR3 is TGCGGGGGGAGGCGGACGAGCTTAACTGAAGCTTTCTTT.

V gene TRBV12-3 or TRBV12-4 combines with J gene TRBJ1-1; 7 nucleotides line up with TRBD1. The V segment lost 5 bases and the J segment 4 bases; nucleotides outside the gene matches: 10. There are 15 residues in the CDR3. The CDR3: CASSPQTGWVTEAFF. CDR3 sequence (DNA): TGTGCCAGCAGTCCCCAGACAGGGTGGGTCACTGAAGCTTTCTTT.

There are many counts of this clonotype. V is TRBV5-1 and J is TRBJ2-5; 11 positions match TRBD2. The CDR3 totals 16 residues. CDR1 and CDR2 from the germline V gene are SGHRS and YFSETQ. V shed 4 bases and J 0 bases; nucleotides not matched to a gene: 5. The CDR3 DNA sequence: TGCGCCAGCAGCCCAAGACTAGCGGGGTACCAAGAGACCCAGTACTTC. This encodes CASSPRLAGYQETQYF.

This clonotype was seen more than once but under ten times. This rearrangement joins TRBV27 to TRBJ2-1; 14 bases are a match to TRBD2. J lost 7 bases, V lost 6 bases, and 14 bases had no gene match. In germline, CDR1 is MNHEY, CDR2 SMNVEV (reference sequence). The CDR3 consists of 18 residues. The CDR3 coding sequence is TGTGCCAGCAGCCTCACCGGCCCCGGGACTAGCGGGAGAAATGAGCAGTTCTTC. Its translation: CASSLTGPGTSGRNEQFF.

The CDR3 loop is CASSLTFSQGVAFF. CDR3 sequence (DNA): TGTGCCAGCAGTTTAACCTTCTCGCAGGGGGTAGCTTTCTTT. The chain links TRBV27 to TRBJ1-1; 7 bases match TRBD1. Germline CDR1 and CDR2: MNHEY and SMNVEV (reference sequence). This CDR3 is built from 14 residues. V lost 2 bases, J lost 10 bases, and 10 bases stayed unmatched.

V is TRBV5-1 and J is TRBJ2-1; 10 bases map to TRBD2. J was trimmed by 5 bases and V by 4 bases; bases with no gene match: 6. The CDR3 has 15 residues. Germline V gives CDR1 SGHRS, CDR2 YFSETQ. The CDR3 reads CASSGLAGADNEQFF. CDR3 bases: TGCGCCAGCAGCGGGCTAGCGGGAGCCGACAATGAGCAGTTCTTC.

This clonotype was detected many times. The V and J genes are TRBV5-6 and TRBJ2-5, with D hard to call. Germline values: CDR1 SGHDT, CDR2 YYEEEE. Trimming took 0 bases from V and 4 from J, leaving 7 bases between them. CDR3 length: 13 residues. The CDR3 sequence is CASSLEVPETQYF. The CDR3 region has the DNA TGTGCCAGCAGCTTGGAGGTTCCAGAGACCCAGTACTTC.

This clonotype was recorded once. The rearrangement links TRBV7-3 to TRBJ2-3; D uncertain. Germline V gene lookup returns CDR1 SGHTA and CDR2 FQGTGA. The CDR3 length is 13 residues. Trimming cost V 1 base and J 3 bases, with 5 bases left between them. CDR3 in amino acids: CASSLITTDTQYF. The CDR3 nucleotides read TGTGCCAGCAGCTTAATTACGACAGATACGCAGTATTTT.

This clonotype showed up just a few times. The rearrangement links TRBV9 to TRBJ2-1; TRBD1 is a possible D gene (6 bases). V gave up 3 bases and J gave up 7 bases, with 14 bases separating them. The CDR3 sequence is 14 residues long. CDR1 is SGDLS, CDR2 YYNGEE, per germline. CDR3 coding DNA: TGTGCCAGCAGCGCAGGGGTGGGCGGGAATGAGCAGTTCTTC. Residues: CASSAGVGGNEQFF.